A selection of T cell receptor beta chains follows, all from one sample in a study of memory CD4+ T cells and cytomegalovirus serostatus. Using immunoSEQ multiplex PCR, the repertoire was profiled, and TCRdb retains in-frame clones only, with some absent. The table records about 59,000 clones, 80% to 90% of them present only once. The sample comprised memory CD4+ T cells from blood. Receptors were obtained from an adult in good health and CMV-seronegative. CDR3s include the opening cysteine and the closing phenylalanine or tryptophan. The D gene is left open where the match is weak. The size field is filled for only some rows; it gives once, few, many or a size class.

CDR3nt: TGTGCCAGCAAGACAGGCGGGGAAGAGACCCAGTACTTC
CDR3aa: CASKTGGEETQYF
abundance: -
v_gene: TRBV28
d_gene: -
j_gene: TRBJ2-5

CDR3nt: TGTGCCAGCAGCCAAGGAATGGGTATCTCCTACGAGCAGTACTTC
CDR3aa: CASSQGMGISYEQYF
abundance: -
v_gene: TRBV14
d_gene: -
j_gene: TRBJ2-7

CDR3nt: TGTGCCAGCAGCCCAGGGACACCGTCTTTGAACACTGAAGCTTTCTTT
CDR3aa: CASSPGTPSLNTEAFF
abundance: -
v_gene: TRBV5-4
d_gene: -
j_gene: TRBJ1-1

CDR3nt: TGTGCCAGCAGTTTGGGGGGGGTGAACACTGAAGCTTTCTTT
CDR3aa: CASSLGGVNTEAFF
abundance: -
v_gene: TRBV28
d_gene: -
j_gene: TRBJ1-1

CDR3nt: TGTGCCAGCAGCTTAAACAACGGAGCCTACGAGCAGTACTTC
CDR3aa: CASSLNNGAYEQYF
abundance: -
v_gene: TRBV7-3
d_gene: -
j_gene: TRBJ2-7

CDR3nt: TGTGCCAGCAGTCGACCTCAGGGGAATGAGCAGTTCTTC
CDR3aa: CASSRPQGNEQFF
abundance: -
v_gene: TRBV28
d_gene: -
j_gene: TRBJ2-1

CDR3nt: TGTGCTAGTGGTTTGGTACGGGGGGAGACCCAGTACTTC
CDR3aa: CASGLVRGETQYF
abundance: -
v_gene: TRBV12-5
d_gene: -
j_gene: TRBJ2-5

CDR3nt: TGTGCCAGCAGTTCCTCCCGTAGCGAGCAGTACTTC
CDR3aa: CASSSSRSEQYF
abundance: -
v_gene: TRBV28
d_gene: -
j_gene: TRBJ2-7

CDR3nt: TGTGCCAGCTCGACTACCGGGACAGGGGCTAACTATGGCTACACCTTC
CDR3aa: CASSTTGTGANYGYTF
abundance: -
v_gene: TRBV18
d_gene: TRBD1
j_gene: TRBJ1-2

CDR3nt: TGTGCCAGCAGCCCCCAACCCACGGGGCGCGGGGACGAGCAGTACTTC
CDR3aa: CASSPQPTGRGDEQYF
abundance: -
v_gene: TRBV4-2
d_gene: -
j_gene: TRBJ2-7

CDR3nt: TGTGCCAGCAGCTTATCAACTCAGGGATTCACTGAAGCTTTCTTT
CDR3aa: CASSLSTQGFTEAFF
abundance: once
v_gene: TRBV7-8
d_gene: -
j_gene: TRBJ1-1

CDR3nt: TGTGCCAGCGGGGGTGTCTTCTCCTACGAGCAGTACTTC
CDR3aa: CASGGVFSYEQYF
abundance: -
v_gene: TRBV2
d_gene: -
j_gene: TRBJ2-7

CDR3nt: TGCGCCAGCAGCCCGGCGGAAGTAGCGGGGTACAATGAGCAGTTCTTC
CDR3aa: CASSPAEVAGYNEQFF
abundance: -
v_gene: TRBV5-1
d_gene: TRBD2
j_gene: TRBJ2-1

CDR3nt: TGTGCCAGCTCACCACACCAGCCTGGGAGCTCTGGAAACACCATATATTTT
CDR3aa: CASSPHQPGSSGNTIYF
abundance: -
v_gene: TRBV18
d_gene: -
j_gene: TRBJ1-3

CDR3nt: TGTGCCAGCAGTCAGGACGGGGATGAAGCTTTCTTT
CDR3aa: CASSQDGDEAFF
abundance: once
v_gene: TRBV6-5
d_gene: -
j_gene: TRBJ1-1

CDR3nt: TGTGCCAGCAGCTTAACTAAGAACACTGAAGCTTTCTTT
CDR3aa: CASSLTKNTEAFF
abundance: -
v_gene: TRBV11-3
d_gene: -
j_gene: TRBJ1-1

CDR3nt: TGTGCCTGGAGCCGGGGAGTAACAGATACGCAGTATTTT
CDR3aa: CAWSRGVTDTQYF
abundance: -
v_gene: TRBV30
d_gene: -
j_gene: TRBJ2-3

CDR3nt: TGTGCAAGTCGCTCCCATCTTCTAGCGCCCCACTCCTACGAGCAGTACTTC
CDR3aa: CASRSHLLAPHSYEQYF
abundance: -
v_gene: TRBV12-2
d_gene: -
j_gene: TRBJ2-7

CDR3nt: TGTGCCAGCAGCTTAGGGGGTCTGGATCAGCCCCAGCATTTT
CDR3aa: CASSLGGLDQPQHF
abundance: once
v_gene: TRBV7-9
d_gene: -
j_gene: TRBJ1-5

CDR3nt: TGTGCCAGCAGCCTTTCCAACTATGGCTACACCTTC
CDR3aa: CASSLSNYGYTF
abundance: few
v_gene: TRBV9
d_gene: -
j_gene: TRBJ1-2

CDR3nt: TGTGCCAGCAGCTTGGAGAACAGACTAAATGAAAAACTGTTTTTT
CDR3aa: CASSLENRLNEKLFF
abundance: -
v_gene: TRBV5-5
d_gene: -
j_gene: TRBJ1-4

CDR3nt: TGTGCCAGCTCACCGGACAGGGACCAGCAGTACTTC
CDR3aa: CASSPDRDQQYF
abundance: -
v_gene: TRBV18
d_gene: TRBD1
j_gene: TRBJ2-7